Following are 18 T cell receptor beta chains from one sample sequenced in a study of radiation and T cells in renal cell carcinoma. Measured with immunoSEQ multiplex PCR; TCRdb has only the in-frame clones, and not every one. The repertoire holds some 81,000 clones, with roughly nine tenths as singletons. Regarding time point: blood 4 weeks post-SBRT, at nephrectomy. Treatment noted: 15 Gy SBRT to primary tumor, nephrectomy 4 weeks later. The specimen was blood, collected from a patient whose treatment included radiotherapy and nephrectomy. All receptors come from a woman in her seventies with renal cell carcinoma.

This CDR3 reads CSVDSQGARGYTF. The CDR3 DNA reads TGCAGCGTTGATTCACAGGGGGCGCGGGGCTACACCTTC. This sequence joins TRBV29-1 and TRBJ1-2; TRBD1 matches at 9 bases. J lost 8 bases, V lost 3 bases, and 7 bases had no gene match. The CDR3 contains 13 residues. From germline, CDR1 is SQVTM and CDR2 ANQGSEA.

The chain recombines TRBV13 with TRBJ2-5; 8 bases align to TRBD1. CDR1 is PRHDT and CDR2 is FYEKMQ in the germline V gene (reference sequence). CDR3 size: 16 residues. Unmatched junction bases numbered 13, after V lost 7 bases and J lost 3 bases. In nucleotides, the CDR3 is TGTGCCAGCAAACTTTACAGCCGGACAGGGAAAGAGACCCAGTACTTC. As protein: CASKLYSRTGKETQYF.

The sample holds one count of this clone. V is TRBV5-1 and J is TRBJ1-1, with TRBD1 identical over 8 bases. From germline, CDR1 is SGHRS and CDR2 YFSETQ. The J segment lost 3 bases and the V segment lost 7 bases, leaving 5 bases of the junction unmatched. CDR3 length: 13 amino acids. The CDR3, as DNA: TGCGCCAGCGGATCAGGGGGCGACACTGAAGCTTTCTTT. Translating it yields CASGSGGDTEAFF. Using reference TRBV5-1 and TRBJ1-1 for the parts outside the CDR3, the full variable domain is KAGVTQTPRYLIKTRGQQVTLSCSPISGHRSVSWYQQTPGQGLQFLFEYFSETQRNKGNFPGRFSGRQFSNSRSEMNVSTLELGDSALYLCASGSGGDTEAFFGQGTRLTVV.

This chain links TRBV7-9 with TRBJ2-5; 10 bases map to TRBD2. The trim removed 5 bases at V and 4 bases at J, leaving 7 bases unmatched. In germline, CDR1 is SEHNR, CDR2 FQNEAQ (reference sequence). The CDR3 spans 15 residues. The CDR3 here is CASSPLAGELETQYF. The CDR3, as DNA: TGTGCCAGCAGCCCCCTAGCGGGGGAGTTAGAGACCCAGTACTTC. The complete variable domain, with remaining parts taken from reference TRBV7-9 and TRBJ2-5, reads DTGVSQNPRHKITKRGQNVTFRCDPISEHNRLYWYRQTLGQGPEFLTYFQNEAQLEKSRLLSDRFSAERPKGSFSTLEIQRTEQGDSAMYLCASSPLAGELETQYFGPGTRLLVL.

The sample holds one count of this clone. V is TRBV7-9 and J is TRBJ1-2; D gene unclear. V was pared by 0 bases and J by 1 base, with 12 bases between. Germline assignment: CDR1 SEHNR and CDR2 FQNEAQ (reference sequence). The CDR3 runs 16 residues. CDR3 region: CASSLAFGSFNYGYTF. In DNA, the CDR3 is TGTGCCAGCAGCTTAGCTTTTGGGAGTTTTAACTATGGCTACACCTTC.

The rearrangement links TRBV9 to TRBJ2-7, with TRBD1 matching 7 bases. Germline CDR1 SGDLS, CDR2 YYNGEE. The J segment lost 6 bases and the V segment lost 4 bases, leaving 10 bases of the junction unmatched. The CDR3 totals 14 residues. CDR3 protein: CASSTRTGRGEQYF. CDR3 in DNA: TGTGCCAGCAGCACCAGGACAGGAAGGGGCGAGCAGTACTTC. Full variable domain (rest looked up from reference TRBV9 and TRBJ2-7): DSGVTQTPKHLITATGQRVTLRCSPRSGDLSVYWYQQSLDQGLQFLIQYYNGEERAKGNILERFSAQQFPDLHSELNLSSLELGDSALYFCASSTRTGRGEQYFGPGTRLTVT.

This clone has more than one count but fewer than ten. This chain connects TRBV4-3 to TRBJ1-2; D gene uncertain. Between the trimmed V and J ends, which lost 0 bases and 2 bases, there was a span of 7 bases. Germline V CDR1 and CDR2: LGHNA, YSLEER. The CDR3 sequence is 14 residues long. For the CDR3, the DNA is TGCGCCAGCAGCCAAGAAAACAGCAACTATGGCTACACCTTC. Translation gives CASSQENSNYGYTF.

The chain combines TRBV28 with TRBJ1-2; possible D gene TRBD1, 6 bases. The CDR3 spans 13 residues. Between the trimmed V and J ends, which lost 2 bases and 8 bases, there was a span of 12 bases. Germline CDR1 MDHEN, CDR2 SYDVKM. Here the CDR3 reads CASSLGGGSGYTF. For the CDR3, the DNA is TGTGCCAGCAGTTTAGGGGGGGGCTCCGGCTACACCTTC.

This clone has a single count. This chain uses TRBV18 with TRBJ2-3, with TRBD2 as a possible D gene (7 bases). Germline loops: CDR1 KGHSH, CDR2 LQKENI. The V and J ends lost 1 base and 0 bases respectively, with 14 bases between them. The CDR3 is 17 amino acids. The DNA of the CDR3 is TGTGCCAGCTCACCACTATTCCGGGGGGCCAGCACAGATACGCAGTATTTT. It codes for CASSPLFRGASTDTQYF.

CDR3 loop: CASSLVPSPNYEQYF. DNA for the CDR3: TGTGCCAGCAGCTTAGTTCCTAGCCCCAACTACGAGCAGTACTTC. This chain joins TRBV7-3 and TRBJ2-7; the D gene is possibly TRBD2 (5 bases). Between the trimmed V and J ends, which lost 2 bases and 3 bases, there was a span of 14 bases. CDR3 length: 15 amino acids. Germline CDR1 SGHTA, CDR2 FQGTGA. The variable domain in full, completed from reference TRBV7-3 and TRBJ2-7, reads GAGVSQTPSNKVTEKGKYVELRCDPISGHTALYWYRQSLGQGPEFLIYFQGTGAADDSGLPNDRFFAVRPEGSVSTLKIQRTERGDSAVYLCASSLVPSPNYEQYFGPGTRLTVT.

This rearrangement joins TRBV7-8 to TRBJ1-2, with D maybe TRBD1 (5 bases). Trimming pared 0 bases from V and 8 bases from J, leaving 10 bases between. The CDR3 is 13 amino acids. Germline V lookup: CDR1 SGHVS, CDR2 FQNEAQ. CDR3 sequence (DNA): TGTGCCAGCAGCTTAGCAGGGACGCGGGGCTACACCTTC. Protein sequence: CASSLAGTRGYTF.

J is TRBJ1-3 and V is TRBV7-3, with D uncertain. From germline, CDR1 is SGHTA and CDR2 FQGTGA. This CDR3 region has 12 residues. Trimming pared 1 base from V and 3 bases from J, leaving 1 base between. CDR3 DNA: TGTGCCAGCAGCTTAAATGGAAACACCATATATTTT. Translation: CASSLNGNTIYF.

The V gene is TRBV7-2, the J gene TRBJ1-2; 9 nucleotides agree with TRBD1. Unmatched junction bases numbered 9, after V lost 3 bases and J lost 1 base. The CDR3 has 17 residues. CDR1 and CDR2 (germline): SGHTA, FQGNSA. DNA of the CDR3: TGTGCCAGCAGCTTCCGGGACAGGGTGGGTCTTAACTATGGCTACACCTTC. Protein: CASSFRDRVGLNYGYTF.

This chain uses TRBV19 with TRBJ2-5, with TRBD2 identical over 8 bases. Germline assignment: CDR1 LNHDA and CDR2 SQIVND (reference sequence). This CDR3 is built from 15 residues. V lost 5 bases and J lost 4; bases outside the gene matches: 9. DNA for the CDR3: TGTGCCAGTAGTTCGGGACTAGTGGCCACAGAGACCCAGTACTTC. The encoded protein is CASSSGLVATETQYF.

V gene TRBV28 combines with J gene TRBJ2-3, with 10 bases identical to TRBD1. CDR1 is MDHEN, CDR2 SYDVKM, per germline. Unmatched junction bases numbered 12, after V lost 8 bases and J lost 7 bases. This CDR3 is built from 15 residues. CDR3 coding DNA: TGTGCCAGCCCCCCCAGCGGGACAGGGGTAAATACGCAGTATTTT. This translates into CASPPSGTGVNTQYF. Variable domain in full (rest from reference TRBV28 and TRBJ2-3): DVKVTQSSRYLVKRTGEKVFLECVQDMDHENMFWYRQDPGLGLRLIYFSYDVKMKEKGDIPEGYSVSREKKERFSLILESASTNQTSMYLCASPPSGTGVNTQYFGPGTRLTVL.

This chain joins TRBV30 and TRBJ1-3; 9 bases agree with TRBD1. V was clipped by 3 bases and J by 0 bases; unmatched bases: 6. The CDR3 contains 16 residues. Germline V gives CDR1 GTSNPN, CDR2 SVGIG (reference sequence). The CDR3: CAWSGGQGTSGNTIYF. CDR3 bases: TGTGCCTGGAGCGGAGGACAGGGGACCTCTGGAAACACCATATATTTT.

This chain links TRBV5-1 with TRBJ1-1, with 7 bases matching TRBD1. V gave up 4 bases and J gave up 5 bases; unmatched junction bases: 5. CDR1 is SGHRS and CDR2 is YFSETQ in the germline V gene. The CDR3 sequence is 13 residues long. The CDR3 is CASSDQGGTEAFF. The DNA of the CDR3 is TGCGCCAGCAGCGACCAGGGGGGGACTGAAGCTTTCTTT.

The chain employs TRBV29-1 and TRBJ1-1, with 11 bases that match TRBD1. Trimming took 5 bases from V and 5 from J; bases not matched to a gene: 4. The CDR3 covers 13 residues. Germline V CDR1 and CDR2: SQVTM, ANQGSEA. CDR3 protein: CSVTGTGGTEAFF. The CDR3 DNA sequence: TGCAGCGTTACCGGGACAGGGGGAACTGAAGCTTTCTTT.